The 9 T cell receptor beta chains below were found in one sample sequenced in a study of blood T cells in healthy people across ages. Next came a second PCR, run for roughly 6 to 11 cycles, which used a sample-barcoded 5' primer along with a J-beta primer mix. TCRdb fed the 5' RACE reads into MiXCR, producing one record per CDR3 protein. The sample lists 780,000 or so distinct CDR3 sequences, approximately 60% occurring once. Sequencing was performed on blood. Receptors originate from a middle-aged man in good health.

The chain is built from TRBV28 and TRBJ2-7, with D unclear. CDR1 is MDHEN and CDR2 is SYDVKM in the germline V gene. The V end lost 3 bases, the J end lost 4 bases, and 7 bases lay between the germline ends. There are 12 residues in the CDR3. CDR3 nucleotides: TGTGCCAGCAGTTTTTTTGAGTACGAGCAGTACTTC. The encoded protein is CASSFFEYEQYF.

The V gene is TRBV20-1, the J gene TRBJ1-2; the D gene is possibly TRBD1 (6 bases). The length of the CDR3 is 13 residues. Trimming took off 6 bases at V and 2 bases at J, with 13 bases between the two ends. Germline CDR1 DFQATT, CDR2 SNEGSKA (reference sequence). The CDR3 nucleotides are TGCAGTGCCGAAACCACAGGGAACTATGGCTACACCTTC. Residues: CSAETTGNYGYTF.

This chain uses TRBV7-3 with TRBJ2-3; 7 positions match TRBD1. V gave up 5 bases and J gave up 1 base; unmatched junction bases: 6. CDR1 is SGHTA and CDR2 is FQGTGA in the germline V gene. The CDR3 contains 15 residues. CDR3: CASSPTGTGTDTQYF. CDR3 bases: TGTGCCAGCAGCCCGACCGGGACAGGCACAGATACGCAGTATTTT. Based on the CDR3 plus reference TRBV7-3 and TRBJ2-3, the full variable domain is GAGVSQTPSNKVTEKGKYVELRCDPISGHTALYWYRQSLGQGPEFLIYFQGTGAADDSGLPNDRFFAVRPEGSVSTLKIQRTERGDSAVYLCASSPTGTGTDTQYFGPGTRLTVL.

The genes are TRBV6-6 and TRBJ1-2; 7 bases map to TRBD1. CDR1 and CDR2 (germline): MNHNY, SVGAGI (reference sequence). The V segment lost 6 bases and the J segment 0 bases; nucleotides outside the gene matches: 7. This CDR3 contains 15 residues. The CDR3 spells CASSPDRFPNYGYTF. The CDR3 nucleotides read TGTGCCAGCAGCCCGGACAGGTTTCCTAACTATGGCTACACCTTC.

The chain combines TRBV11-2 with TRBJ2-3, with D hard to call. CDR1 is SGHAT, CDR2 FQNNGV, per germline. Trimming took off 3 bases at V and 2 bases at J, with 12 bases between the two ends. The CDR3 is 15 amino acids. The CDR3 DNA reads as TGTGCCAGCAGCTTGTACGGCAGCTTCACAGATACGCAGTATTTT. Protein product: CASSLYGSFTDTQYF.

This chain uses TRBV10-3 with TRBJ1-5; the match to TRBD1 covers 8 bases. This CDR3 has 15 amino acids. CDR1 and CDR2 from the germline V gene are ENHRY and SYGVKD. V was clipped by 3 bases and J by 0 bases; unmatched bases: 1. This chain's CDR3 is CAISEGTGSNQPQHF. The CDR3 DNA sequence: TGTGCCATCAGTGAAGGGACAGGTAGCAATCAGCCCCAGCATTTT.

The chain uses TRBV28 and TRBJ2-7, with 7 bases that match TRBD2. The tail of the sequence fits TRBJ2-5 better, so the J call may be wrong. The CDR3 loop spans 13 amino acids. The germline CDR1 and CDR2 sequences are MDHEN and SYDVKM. Written as DNA, the CDR3 is TGTGCCAGCAAAAAAGGCGGGAGAGAGACCCAGTACTTC. Residues: CASKKGGRETQYF.

J is TRBJ2-7 and V is TRBV10-3; perhaps D is TRBD1 or TRBD2 (6 bases each). The V and J ends lost 11 bases and 7 bases respectively, with 27 bases between them. Germline assignment: CDR1 ENHRY and CDR2 SYGVKD. CDR3 length: 15 residues. The CDR3 loop is CASQEGDVRYNEQYF. CDR3 in DNA: TGTGCCTCCCAGGAGGGGGATGTGAGGTACAATGAGCAGTACTTC.

This clonotype was found once. The junction and the germline gene differ at one end; a read error may be behind it. The rearrangement joins TRBV7-2 to TRBJ2-3; the D gene is possibly TRBD2 (5 bases). The CDR3 sequence is 15 residues long. Germline V gene sequence: CDR1 SGHTA, CDR2 FQGNSA. The CDR3 sequence: CAGSLARSESDTQYF. Here the CDR3 DNA reads TGTGCCGGCAGCTTAGCGCGGTCTGAGTCGGATACGCAGTATTTT.